This record covers a single T cell receptor (beta chain). Its antigen is not identified. V shed 6 bases and J shed 2 bases, with 12 bases lying between them. The CDR3 totals 14 residues. Germline CDR1 and CDR2: LGHNT and FRNRAP. The data were obtained in a study of cytomegalovirus exposure and HLA in healthy donors. Study-level results: It was reported that the classifier diagnosed cytomegalovirus status with high specificity and sensitivity in both the original and validation cohorts. Immune exposure information comprised only CMV serostatus.

Use of 60 Vbeta and 13 Jbeta primers characterized the PCR. Clones were read by immunoSEQ multiplex PCR, and TCRdb kept only the in-frame ones, dropping some. The table lists around 89,000 clones, over 70% of them singletons. This rearrangement joins TRBV12-5 to TRBJ2-3; D may be TRBD1 (6 bases). Sequencing input: PBMCs. The TCR comes from a girl aged 2 to 9 in good health and CMV-seropositive. The CDR3 reads CASGPGHNTDTQYF. The CDR3 DNA reads TGTGCTAGTGGCCCGGGACACAACACAGATACGCAGTATTTT.